This T cell receptor (beta chain) was found in a study of vaccination effects on CD4 cells after COVID-19. Overall study context: Participants received two doses of either the BNT162b2 or mRNA-1273 vaccine. Overall study findings and caveats: The study, lacking early post-infection timepoints, had few convalescent patients. Marked clonal contraction of both clone types appeared late after vaccination.

The ViraFEST assay expanded antigen-specific CD4+ T cells with viral peptide pools before sequencing. Subsequent to approximately 9 days of culture, CD4+ T cells were isolated. Negative nucleocapsid antibody tests before and after vaccination confirmed no previous SARS-CoV-2 infection. About 2 million PBMC were seeded per well and grown in the presence of roughly 11 IU/ml IL-2 and roughly 9.9 ug/ml peptides. In the case of this clone: Its antigen is unidentified.

Germline V gene sequence: CDR1 MGHRA, CDR2 YSYEKL. J was trimmed by 2 bases and V by 3 bases; bases with no gene match: 5. This CDR3 has 16 residues. Produced via immunoSEQ multiplex PCR; TCRdb's table is partial and in-frame only. The table records about 24,000 clones, just under 75% of them present only once. This chain connects TRBV4-1 to TRBJ1-3; 9 bases are shared with TRBD1. The input for sequencing was CD4+ T cells from PBMCs cultured with SARS-CoV-2 spike peptides, taken before COVID-19 vaccination. This TCR derives from a human donor who received a COVID-19 vaccine. The CDR3 protein is CASSQPRDRAGNTIYF. Written as DNA, the CDR3 is TGCGCCAGCAGCCAGCCTCGGGACAGGGCTGGAAACACCATATATTTT.